This T cell receptor (beta chain) derives from a study of blood T cells in healthy people across ages. This clonotype was seen many times. Through a sample-barcoded 5' primer and a J-beta primer mix, a second PCR was run for roughly 6 to 12 cycles. Sequencing yielded, for each sample, at least 2.5 million paired-end reads carrying CDR3. TCRdb analysed the 5' RACE reads with MiXCR anew, one entry per CDR3 protein. The sample records over 1.5 million distinct CDR3 sequences, about 50% being singletons. Sequencing was performed on blood. This clonotype was obtained from a woman aged 40 to 50 in good health.

The CDR3 coding sequence is TGTGCCAGCAGACTAACTAGCGCAGATACGCAGTATTTT. As protein: CASRLTSADTQYF. This chain links TRBV2 with TRBJ2-3; 7 bases match TRBD2. In germline, CDR1 is SNHLY, CDR2 FYNNEI. Unmatched junction bases numbered 4, after V lost 6 bases and J lost 4 bases. The CDR3 totals 13 residues.